The 5 T cell receptor beta chains presented below share a single source sample, sequenced in a study of blood T cell repertoires in COVID-19. Method: immunoSEQ multiplex PCR; TCRdb's copy keeps in-frame clones and lacks some. The data hold over 350,000 clones, with roughly 90% observed a single time. The specimen sequenced was PBMCs or T cells enriched from blood (not recorded which). These receptors all stem from a woman between 25 and 40 years old with acute COVID-19.

Of note for this clone: Relative to the germline gene, one junction end is altered; a read error may explain this. The CDR3 loop reads CASRLDSTYEQYF. Written as DNA, the CDR3 is TGCGCCAGCAGGTTGGACAGCACCTACGAGCAGTACTTC. The chain couples TRBV5-1 to TRBJ2-7; maybe TRBD1 (6 bases). The CDR3 extends over 13 amino acids. Germline V CDR1 and CDR2: SGHRS, YFSETQ.

The chain uses TRBV7-3 and TRBJ2-3, with D perhaps TRBD2 (5 bases). Per the germline V gene, CDR1 is SGHTA and CDR2 is FQGTGA. V lost 3 bases to trimming and J lost 4 bases, with 11 bases between them. This CDR3 is 14 amino acids long. The CDR3 nucleotides read TGTGCCAGCAGCTTCGGCGGGTACGCAGATACGCAGTATTTT. Residues: CASSFGGYADTQYF.

J is TRBJ2-7 and V is TRBV6-5, with TRBD2 identical over 8 bases. With 2 bases clipped from V and 5 bases from J, the junction kept 11 bases outside the gene matches. The germline CDR1 and CDR2 sequences are MNHEY and SVGAGI. The CDR3 is 16 amino acids. DNA of the CDR3: TGTGCCAGCAGTTACGGTTCGGGGACTAGTATCCACGAGCAGTACTTC. Translating it yields CASSYGSGTSIHEQYF.

The chain has TRBV29-1 and TRBJ1-1; perhaps TRBD1 as D (6 bases). Germline V CDR1 and CDR2: SQVTM, ANQGSEA. Trimming shortened V by 7 bases and J by 6 bases, and 18 bases separated the two germline ends. The CDR3 runs 13 residues. The CDR3 region is CSADRGGHPEAFF. In DNA form, the CDR3 reads TGCAGCGCTGACCGGGGGGGGCACCCTGAAGCTTTCTTT. The whole variable domain, filled in from reference TRBV29-1 and TRBJ1-1, reads SAVISQKPSRDICQRGTSLTIQCQVDSQVTMMFWYRQQPGQSLTLIATANQGSEATYESGFVIDKFPISRPNLTFSTLTVSNMSPEDSSIYLCSADRGGHPEAFFGQGTRLTVV.

In regard to this clone: The sample carries other DNA sequences with the same CDR3. V gene TRBV3-1 (or the pseudogene TRBV3-2) combines with J gene TRBJ2-2; a possible D gene is TRBD1 (6 bases). V gave up 4 bases and J gave up 4 bases, with 10 bases separating them. In germline, CDR1 is LGHDT, CDR2 YNNKEL (reference sequence). This CDR3 comprises 14 residues. Written as DNA, the CDR3 is TGTGCCAGCAGCCTAGGCAGGGGCACCGGGGAGCTGTTTTTT. It is translated as CASSLGRGTGELFF.